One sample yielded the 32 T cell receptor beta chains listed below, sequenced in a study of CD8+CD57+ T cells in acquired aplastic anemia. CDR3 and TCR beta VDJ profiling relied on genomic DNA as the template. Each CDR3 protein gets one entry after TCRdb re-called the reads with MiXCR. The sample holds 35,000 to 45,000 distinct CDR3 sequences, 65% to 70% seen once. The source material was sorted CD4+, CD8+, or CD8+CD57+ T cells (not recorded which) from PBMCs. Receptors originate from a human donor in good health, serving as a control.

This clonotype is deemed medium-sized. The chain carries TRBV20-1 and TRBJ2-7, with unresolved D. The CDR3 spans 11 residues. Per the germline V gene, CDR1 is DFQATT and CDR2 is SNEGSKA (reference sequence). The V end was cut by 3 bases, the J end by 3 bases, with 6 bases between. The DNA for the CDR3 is TGCAGTGCTAGTTTCGGCTACGAGCAGTACTTC. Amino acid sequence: CSASFGYEQYF.

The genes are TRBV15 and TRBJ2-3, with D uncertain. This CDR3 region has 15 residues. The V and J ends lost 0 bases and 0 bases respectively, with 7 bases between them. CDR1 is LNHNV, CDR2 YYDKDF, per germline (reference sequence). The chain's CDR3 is CATSRDRGSTDTQYF. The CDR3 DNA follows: TGTGCCACCAGCAGAGATCGTGGCAGCACAGATACGCAGTATTTT. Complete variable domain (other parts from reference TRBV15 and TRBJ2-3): DAMVIQNPRYQVTQFGKPVTLSCSQTLNHNVMYWYQQKSSQAPKLLFHYYDKDFNNEADTPDNFQSRRPNTSFCFLDIRSPGLGDTAMYLCATSRDRGSTDTQYFGPGTRLTVL.

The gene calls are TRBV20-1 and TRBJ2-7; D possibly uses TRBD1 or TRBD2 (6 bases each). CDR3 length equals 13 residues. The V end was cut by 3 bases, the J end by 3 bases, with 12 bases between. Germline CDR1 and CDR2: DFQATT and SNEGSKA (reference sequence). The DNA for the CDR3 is TGCAGTGCTAGCTTGGAGGGGGGCTACGAGCAGTACTTC. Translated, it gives CSASLEGGYEQYF.

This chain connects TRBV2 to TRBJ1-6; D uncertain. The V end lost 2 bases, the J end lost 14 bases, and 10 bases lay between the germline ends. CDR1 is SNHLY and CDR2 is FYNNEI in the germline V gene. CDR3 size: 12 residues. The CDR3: CASSESQETLHF. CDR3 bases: TGTGCCAGCAGTGAATCACAAGAGACCCTCCACTTT. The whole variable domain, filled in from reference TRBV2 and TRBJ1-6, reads EPEVTQTPSHQVTQMGQEVILRCVPISNHLYFYWYRQILGQKVEFLVSFYNNEISEKSEIFDDQFSVERPDGSNFTLKIRSTKLEDSAMYFCASSESQETLHFGNGTRLTVT.

DNA of the CDR3: TGCAGCGTTGTCCTGACGGGGGAAATAGGGCCCCAGCATTTT. Residues: CSVVLTGEIGPQHF. V and J are TRBV29-1 and TRBJ1-5, with D perhaps TRBD1 (5 bases). Deletions cut 4 bases from V and 9 bases from J, with 19 bases between. Germline V gene lookup returns CDR1 SQVTM and CDR2 ANQGSEA. This CDR3 has 14 amino acids.

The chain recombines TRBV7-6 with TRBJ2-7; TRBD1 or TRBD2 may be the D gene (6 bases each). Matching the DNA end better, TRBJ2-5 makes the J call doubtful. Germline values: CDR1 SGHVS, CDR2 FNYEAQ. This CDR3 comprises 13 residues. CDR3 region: CASFPGEEETQYF. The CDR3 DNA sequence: TGTGCCAGCTTCCCAGGGGAGGAAGAGACCCAGTACTTC.

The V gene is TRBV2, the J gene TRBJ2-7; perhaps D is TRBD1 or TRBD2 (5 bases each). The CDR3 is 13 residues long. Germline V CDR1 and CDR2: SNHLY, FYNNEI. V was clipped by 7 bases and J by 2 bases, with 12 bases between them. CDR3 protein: CASKRGGPYEQYF. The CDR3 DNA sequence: TGTGCCAGCAAGAGGGGTGGCCCCTACGAGCAGTACTTC.

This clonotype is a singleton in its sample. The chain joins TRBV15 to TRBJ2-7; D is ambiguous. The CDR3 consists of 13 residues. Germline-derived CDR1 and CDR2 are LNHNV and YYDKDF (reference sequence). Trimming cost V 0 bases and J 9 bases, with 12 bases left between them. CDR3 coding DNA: TGTGCCACCAGCAGAGATAGGCCAACGGGGCAGTACTTC. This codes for CATSRDRPTGQYF.

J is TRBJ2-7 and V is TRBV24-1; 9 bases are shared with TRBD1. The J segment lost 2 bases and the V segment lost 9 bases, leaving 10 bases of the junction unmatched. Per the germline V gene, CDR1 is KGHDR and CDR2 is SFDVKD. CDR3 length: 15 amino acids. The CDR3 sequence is CATHGRDRVTYEQYF. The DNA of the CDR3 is TGTGCCACCCACGGAAGGGACAGGGTGACCTACGAGCAGTACTTC.

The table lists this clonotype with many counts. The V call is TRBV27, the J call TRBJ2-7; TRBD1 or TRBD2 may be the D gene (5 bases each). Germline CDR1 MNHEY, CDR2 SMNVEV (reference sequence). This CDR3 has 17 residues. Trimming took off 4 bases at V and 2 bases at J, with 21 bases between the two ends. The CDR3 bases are TGTGCCAGCAGTTCCCGGGACCCCTCCGTTAACCCCTACGAGCAGTACTTC. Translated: CASSSRDPSVNPYEQYF.

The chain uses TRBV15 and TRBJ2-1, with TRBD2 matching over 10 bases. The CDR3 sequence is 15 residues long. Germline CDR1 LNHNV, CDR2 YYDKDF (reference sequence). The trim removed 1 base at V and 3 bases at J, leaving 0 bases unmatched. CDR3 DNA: TGTGCCACCAGCAGAGCTAGCGGGGGCTACAATGAGCAGTTCTTC. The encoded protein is CATSRASGGYNEQFF.

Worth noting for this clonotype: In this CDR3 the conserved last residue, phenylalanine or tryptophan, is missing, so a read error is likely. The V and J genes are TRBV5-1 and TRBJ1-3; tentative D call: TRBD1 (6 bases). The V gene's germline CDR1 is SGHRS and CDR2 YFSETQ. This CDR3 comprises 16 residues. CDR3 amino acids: CASSPDSVSSGTTIYS. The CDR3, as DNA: TGCGCCAGCAGCCCGGACAGCGTGAGCTCTGGAACCACCATATATTCT.

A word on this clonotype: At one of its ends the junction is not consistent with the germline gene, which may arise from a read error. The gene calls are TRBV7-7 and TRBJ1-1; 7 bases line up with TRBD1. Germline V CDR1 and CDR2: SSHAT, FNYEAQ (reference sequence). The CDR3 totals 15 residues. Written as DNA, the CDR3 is TGTGCTAGCAGCTTAGAGGGCCAGGGGGACACTGAAGCTTTCTTT. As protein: CASSLEGQGDTEAFF.

The chain's CDR3 is CASSMGQGVAEAFF. The CDR3, as DNA: TGTGCCAGTAGTATGGGCCAGGGGGTCGCTGAAGCTTTCTTT. The rearrangement uses TRBV19 and TRBJ1-1; TRBD1 matches 7 bases. The V gene end was trimmed by 3 bases and the J gene end by 6 bases; junction bases not matched to a gene: 7. This CDR3 contains 14 residues. The germline gives CDR1 LNHDA, CDR2 SQIVND (reference sequence). Looking up the rest from reference TRBV19 and TRBJ1-1 gives the full variable domain: DGGITQSPKYLFRKEGQNVTLSCEQNLNHDAMYWYRQDPGQGLRLIYYSQIVNDFQKGDIAEGYSVSREKKESFPLTVTSAQKNPTAFYLCASSMGQGVAEAFFGQGTRLTVV.

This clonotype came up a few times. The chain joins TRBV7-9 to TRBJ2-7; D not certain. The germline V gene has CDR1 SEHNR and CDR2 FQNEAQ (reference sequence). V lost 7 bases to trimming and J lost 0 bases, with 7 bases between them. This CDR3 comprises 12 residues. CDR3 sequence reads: CASMSVSYEQYF. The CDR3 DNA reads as TGTGCCAGCATGAGCGTCTCCTACGAGCAGTACTTC. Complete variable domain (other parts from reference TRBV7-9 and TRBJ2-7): DTGVSQNPRHKITKRGQNVTFRCDPISEHNRLYWYRQTLGQGPEFLTYFQNEAQLEKSRLLSDRFSAERPKGSFSTLEIQRTEQGDSAMYLCASMSVSYEQYFGPGTRLTVT.

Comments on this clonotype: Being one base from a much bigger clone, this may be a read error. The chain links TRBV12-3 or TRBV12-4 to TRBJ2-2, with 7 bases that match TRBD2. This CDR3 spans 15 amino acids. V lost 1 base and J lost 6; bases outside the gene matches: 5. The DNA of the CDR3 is TGTGCCAGCAGTTTAGAACTAGCGAGTGCCGGGGAGCTGTTTTTT. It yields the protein CASSLELASAGELFF.

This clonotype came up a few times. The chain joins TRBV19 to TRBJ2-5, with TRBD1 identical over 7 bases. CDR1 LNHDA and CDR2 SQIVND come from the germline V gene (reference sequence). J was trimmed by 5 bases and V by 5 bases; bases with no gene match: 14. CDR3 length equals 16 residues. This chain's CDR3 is CASSANSIGRGETQYF. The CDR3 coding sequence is TGTGCCAGTAGTGCCAATAGTATCGGCAGGGGGGAGACCCAGTACTTC.

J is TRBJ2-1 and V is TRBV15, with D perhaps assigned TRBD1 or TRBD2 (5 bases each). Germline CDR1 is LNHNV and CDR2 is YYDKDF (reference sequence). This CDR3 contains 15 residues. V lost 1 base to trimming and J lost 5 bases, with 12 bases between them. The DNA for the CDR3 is TGTGCCACCAGCAGAGCAGAGGGGTCGAACAATGAGCAGTTCTTC. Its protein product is CATSRAEGSNNEQFF.

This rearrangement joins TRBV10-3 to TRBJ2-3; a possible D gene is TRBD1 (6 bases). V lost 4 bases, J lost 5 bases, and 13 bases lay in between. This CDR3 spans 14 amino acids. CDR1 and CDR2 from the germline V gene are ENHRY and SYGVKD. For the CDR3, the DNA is TGTGCCATCAGTGGACAGGACAGCCGAGATACGCAGTATTTT. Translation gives CAISGQDSRDTQYF.

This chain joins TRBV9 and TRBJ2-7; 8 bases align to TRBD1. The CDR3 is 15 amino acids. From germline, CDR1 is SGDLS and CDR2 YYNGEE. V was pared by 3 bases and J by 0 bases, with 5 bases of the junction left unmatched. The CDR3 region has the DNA TGTGCCAGCAGCGGTGGACAGGGACTCTCCTACGAGCAGTACTTC. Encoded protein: CASSGGQGLSYEQYF.

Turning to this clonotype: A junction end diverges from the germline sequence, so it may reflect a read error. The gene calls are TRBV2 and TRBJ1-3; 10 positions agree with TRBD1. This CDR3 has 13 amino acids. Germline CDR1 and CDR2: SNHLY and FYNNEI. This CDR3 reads CASSEALGTGVDF. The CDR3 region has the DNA TGTGCCAGCAGTGAAGCGCTTGGGACAGGGGTGGATTTT.

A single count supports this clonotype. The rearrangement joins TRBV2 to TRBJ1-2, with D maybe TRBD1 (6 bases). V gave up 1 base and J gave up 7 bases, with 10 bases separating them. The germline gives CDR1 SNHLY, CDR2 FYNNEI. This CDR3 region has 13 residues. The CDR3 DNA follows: TGTGCCAGCAGTGAAGTCGGGGGGCTTGGCTACACCTTC. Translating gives CASSEVGGLGYTF. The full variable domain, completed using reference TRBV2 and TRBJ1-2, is EPEVTQTPSHQVTQMGQEVILRCVPISNHLYFYWYRQILGQKVEFLVSFYNNEISEKSEIFDDQFSVERPDGSNFTLKIRSTKLEDSAMYFCASSEVGGLGYTFGSGTRLTVV.

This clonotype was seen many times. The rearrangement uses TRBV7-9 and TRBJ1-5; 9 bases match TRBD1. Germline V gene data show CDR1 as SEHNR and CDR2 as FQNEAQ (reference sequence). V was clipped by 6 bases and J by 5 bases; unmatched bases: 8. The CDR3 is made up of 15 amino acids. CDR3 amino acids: CASSPPGQGHQPQHF. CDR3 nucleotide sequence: TGTGCCAGCAGTCCACCGGGACAGGGACATCAGCCCCAGCATTTT.

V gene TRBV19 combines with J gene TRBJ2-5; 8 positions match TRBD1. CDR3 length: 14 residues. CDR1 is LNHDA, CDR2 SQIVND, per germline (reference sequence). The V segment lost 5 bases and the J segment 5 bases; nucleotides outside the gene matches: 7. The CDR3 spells CASSLRQGRETQYF. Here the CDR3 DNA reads TGTGCCAGTAGTCTCCGACAGGGGAGGGAGACCCAGTACTTC.

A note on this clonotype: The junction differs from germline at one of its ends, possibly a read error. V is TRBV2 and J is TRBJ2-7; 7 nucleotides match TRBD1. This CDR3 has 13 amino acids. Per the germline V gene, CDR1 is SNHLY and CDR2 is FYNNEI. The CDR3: CAGSGNRGYEQYF. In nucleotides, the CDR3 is TGTGCCGGCAGTGGTAACAGGGGTTACGAGCAGTACTTC. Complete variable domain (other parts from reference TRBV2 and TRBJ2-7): EPEVTQTPSHQVTQMGQEVILRCVPISNHLYFYWYRQILGQKVEFLVSFYNNEISEKSEIFDDQFSVERPDGSNFTLKIRSTKLEDSAMYFCAGSGNRGYEQYFGPGTRLTVT.

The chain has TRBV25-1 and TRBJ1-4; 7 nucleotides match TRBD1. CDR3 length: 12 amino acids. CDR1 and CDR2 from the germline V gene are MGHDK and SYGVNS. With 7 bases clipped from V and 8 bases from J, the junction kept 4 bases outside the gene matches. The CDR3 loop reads CASNRGKEKLFF. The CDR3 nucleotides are TGTGCCAGCAACAGGGGAAAGGAAAAACTGTTTTTT.

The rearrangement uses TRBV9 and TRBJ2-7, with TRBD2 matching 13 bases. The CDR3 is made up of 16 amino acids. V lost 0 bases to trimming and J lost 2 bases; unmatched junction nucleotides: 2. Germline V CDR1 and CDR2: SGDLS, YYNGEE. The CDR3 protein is CASSVGGLAGTYEQYF. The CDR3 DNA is TGTGCCAGCAGCGTAGGGGGACTAGCGGGGACCTACGAGCAGTACTTC.

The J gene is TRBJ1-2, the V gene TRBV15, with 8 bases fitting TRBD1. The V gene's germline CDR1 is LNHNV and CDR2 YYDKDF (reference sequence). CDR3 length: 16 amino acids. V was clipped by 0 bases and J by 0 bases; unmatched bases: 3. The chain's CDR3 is CATSRDGTGANYGYTF. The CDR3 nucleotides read TGTGCCACCAGCAGAGATGGGACAGGAGCTAACTATGGCTACACCTTC.

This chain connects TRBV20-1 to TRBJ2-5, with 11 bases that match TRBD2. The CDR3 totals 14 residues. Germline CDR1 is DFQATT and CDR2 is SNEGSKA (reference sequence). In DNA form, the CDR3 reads TGCAGCTCCACTAGCGGGGGACCGCAGGAGACCCAGTACTTC. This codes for CSSTSGGPQETQYF.

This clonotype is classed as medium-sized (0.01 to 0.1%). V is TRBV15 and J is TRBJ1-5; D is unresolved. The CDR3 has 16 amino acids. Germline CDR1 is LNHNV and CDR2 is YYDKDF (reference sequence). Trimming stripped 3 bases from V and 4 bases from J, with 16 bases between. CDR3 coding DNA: TGTGCCACCAGCAGGGATCTGGACCTGTGGAATCAGCCCCAGCATTTT. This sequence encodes CATSRDLDLWNQPQHF.

The CDR3 spells CASSRPGAGDFGYEQYF. CDR3 DNA: TGCGCCAGCAGTCGTCCGGGGGCGGGAGATTTCGGCTACGAGCAGTACTTC. The chain recombines TRBV5-1 with TRBJ2-7; tentative D call: TRBD2 (7 bases). Deletions cut 5 bases from V and 3 bases from J, with 24 bases between. The germline V gene encodes CDR1 SGHRS and CDR2 YFSETQ. The length of the CDR3 is 17 residues.

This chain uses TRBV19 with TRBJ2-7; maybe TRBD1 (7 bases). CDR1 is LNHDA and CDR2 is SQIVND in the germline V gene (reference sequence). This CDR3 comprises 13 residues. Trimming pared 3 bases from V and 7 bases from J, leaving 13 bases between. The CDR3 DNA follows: TGTGCCAGTAGTATGGAGACAGGGAGGGAGCAGTACTTC. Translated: CASSMETGREQYF.